Described below is a single T cell receptor beta chain sequence and its context. Here immunoSEQ multiplex PCR was the method, and the copy in TCRdb shows in-frame clones only, minus some. The sample holds about 110,000 clones; 75% to 95% are singletons and the top ten take roughly 1.2%. This entry belongs to a study of OX40 agonist ivuxolimab in advanced cancers. Overall study context: An agonistic human IgG2 monoclonal antibody against OX40 (CD134) was given. The dose-escalation cohort had hepatocellular carcinoma, melanoma, renal cell or head and neck cancer.

Germline CDR1 reads MDHEN; CDR2 reads SYDVKM. This CDR3 is built from 14 residues. The ends lost 6 bases at V and 4 bases at J; junction bases unmatched: 5. The rearrangement links TRBV28 to TRBJ1-4, with TRBD1 identical over 7 bases. The source material was CD4+ or CD8+ T cells sorted from blood, sampled in a trial of the OX40 agonist ivuxolimab. The TCR was taken from an adult with an advanced solid tumor such as melanoma, head and neck, liver or kidney cancer. CDR3 coding DNA: TGTGCCAGCAGGACGGGACAGCTTAATGAAAAACTGTTTTTT. Its translation is CASRTGQLNEKLFF.